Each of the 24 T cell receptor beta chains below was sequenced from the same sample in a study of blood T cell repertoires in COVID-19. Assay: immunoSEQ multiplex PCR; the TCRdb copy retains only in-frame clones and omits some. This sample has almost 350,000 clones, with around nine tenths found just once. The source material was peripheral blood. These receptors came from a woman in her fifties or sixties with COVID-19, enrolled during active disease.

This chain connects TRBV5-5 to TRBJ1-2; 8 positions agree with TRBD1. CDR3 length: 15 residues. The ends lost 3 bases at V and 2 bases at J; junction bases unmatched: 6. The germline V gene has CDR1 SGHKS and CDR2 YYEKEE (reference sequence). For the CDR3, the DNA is TGTGCCAGCAGCTCCCGGACAGGGTCGAACTATGGCTACACCTTC. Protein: CASSSRTGSNYGYTF. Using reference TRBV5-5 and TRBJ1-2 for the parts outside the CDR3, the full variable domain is DAGVTQSPTHLIKTRGQQVTLRCSPISGHKSVSWYQQVLGQGPQFIFQYYEKEERGRGNFPDRFSARQFPNYSSELNVNALLLGDSALYLCASSSRTGSNYGYTFGSGTRLTVV.

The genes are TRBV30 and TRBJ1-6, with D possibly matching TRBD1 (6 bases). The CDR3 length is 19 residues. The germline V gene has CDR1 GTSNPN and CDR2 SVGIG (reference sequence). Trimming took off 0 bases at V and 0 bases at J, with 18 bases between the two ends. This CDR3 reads CAWSVNLFTGSSYNSPLHF. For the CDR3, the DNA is TGTGCCTGGAGTGTAAATCTCTTCACAGGGAGCTCCTATAATTCACCCCTCCACTTT.

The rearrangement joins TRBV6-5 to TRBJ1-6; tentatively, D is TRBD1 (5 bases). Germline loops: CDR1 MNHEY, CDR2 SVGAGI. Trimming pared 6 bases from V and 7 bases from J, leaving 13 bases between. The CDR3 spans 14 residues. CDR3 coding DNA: TGTGCCAGCAGAAGCGGGGGTCTAAATTCACCCCTCCACTTT. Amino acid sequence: CASRSGGLNSPLHF.

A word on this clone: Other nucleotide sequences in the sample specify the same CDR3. The CDR3 is CASSRTGGNTEAFF. The CDR3 region has the DNA TGTGCCAGCAGCCGGACAGGGGGCAACACTGAAGCTTTCTTT. The rearrangement uses TRBV28 and TRBJ1-1; 11 positions match TRBD1. CDR3 length equals 14 residues. The germline V gene has CDR1 MDHEN and CDR2 SYDVKM. The V segment lost 6 bases and the J segment 2 bases; nucleotides outside the gene matches: 2.

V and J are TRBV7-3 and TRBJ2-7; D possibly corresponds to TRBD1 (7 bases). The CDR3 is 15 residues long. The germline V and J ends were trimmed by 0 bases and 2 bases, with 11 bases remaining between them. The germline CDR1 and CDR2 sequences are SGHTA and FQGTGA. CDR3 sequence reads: CASSLTPRGAYEQYF. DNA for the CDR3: TGTGCCAGCAGCTTAACACCCAGGGGGGCCTACGAGCAGTACTTC.

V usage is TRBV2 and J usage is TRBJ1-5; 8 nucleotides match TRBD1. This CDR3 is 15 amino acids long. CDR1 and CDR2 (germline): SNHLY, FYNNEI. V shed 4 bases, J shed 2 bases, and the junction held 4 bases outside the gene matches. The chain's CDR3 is CASSAEGQGNQPQHF. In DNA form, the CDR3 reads TGTGCCAGCAGTGCGGAGGGACAGGGCAATCAGCCCCAGCATTTT.

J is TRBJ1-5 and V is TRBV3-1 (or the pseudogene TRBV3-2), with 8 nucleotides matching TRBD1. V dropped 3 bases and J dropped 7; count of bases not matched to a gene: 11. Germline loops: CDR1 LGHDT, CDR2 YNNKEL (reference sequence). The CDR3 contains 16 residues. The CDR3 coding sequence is TGTGCCAGCAGCCACGTTCCAGGGGGCGGGCGGCAGCCCCAGCATTTT. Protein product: CASSHVPGGGRQPQHF.

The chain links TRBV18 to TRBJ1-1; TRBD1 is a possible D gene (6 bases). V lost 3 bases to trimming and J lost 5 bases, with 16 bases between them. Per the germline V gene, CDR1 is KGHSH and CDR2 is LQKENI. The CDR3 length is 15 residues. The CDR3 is CASSPPDSGRTEAFF. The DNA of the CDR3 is TGTGCCAGCTCACCTCCGGACAGCGGGAGAACTGAAGCTTTCTTT.

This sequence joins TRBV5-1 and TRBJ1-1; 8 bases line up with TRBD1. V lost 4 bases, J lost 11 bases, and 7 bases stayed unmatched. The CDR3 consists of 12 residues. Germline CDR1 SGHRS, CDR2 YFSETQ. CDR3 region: CASSKDRVDAFF. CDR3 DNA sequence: TGCGCCAGCAGCAAGGACAGGGTGGATGCTTTCTTT.

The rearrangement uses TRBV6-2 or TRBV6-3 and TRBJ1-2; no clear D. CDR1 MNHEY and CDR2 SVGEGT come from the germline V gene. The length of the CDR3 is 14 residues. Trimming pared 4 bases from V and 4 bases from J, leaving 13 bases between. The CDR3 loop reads CASSSPRSLYGYTF. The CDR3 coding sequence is TGTGCCAGCAGTTCCCCTCGGAGCCTCTATGGCTACACCTTC.

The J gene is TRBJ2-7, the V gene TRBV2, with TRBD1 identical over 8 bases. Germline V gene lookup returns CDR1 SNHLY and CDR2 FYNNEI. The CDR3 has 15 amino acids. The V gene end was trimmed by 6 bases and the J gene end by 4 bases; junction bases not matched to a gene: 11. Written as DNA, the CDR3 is TGTGCCAGCAGCCCTTCCAGGGGGCTAATGTACGAGCAGTACTTC. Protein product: CASSPSRGLMYEQYF. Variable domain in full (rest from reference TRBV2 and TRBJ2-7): EPEVTQTPSHQVTQMGQEVILRCVPISNHLYFYWYRQILGQKVEFLVSFYNNEISEKSEIFDDQFSVERPDGSNFTLKIRSTKLEDSAMYFCASSPSRGLMYEQYFGPGTRLTVT.

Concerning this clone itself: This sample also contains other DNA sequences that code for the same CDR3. The CDR3 region is CASSVDRDQPQHF. CDR3 nucleotide sequence: TGCGCCAGCAGCGTGGACAGGGATCAGCCCCAGCATTTT. This chain connects TRBV5-1 to TRBJ1-5; TRBD1 matches 8 bases. Germline assignment: CDR1 SGHRS and CDR2 YFSETQ. This CDR3 comprises 13 residues. V lost 4 bases to trimming and J lost 5 bases; unmatched junction nucleotides: 2.

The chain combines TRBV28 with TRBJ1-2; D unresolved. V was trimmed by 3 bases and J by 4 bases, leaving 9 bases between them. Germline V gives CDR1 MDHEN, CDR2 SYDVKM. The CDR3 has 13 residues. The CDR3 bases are TGTGCCAGCAGTTTCACCGGTAGCTATGGCTACACCTTC. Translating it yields CASSFTGSYGYTF.

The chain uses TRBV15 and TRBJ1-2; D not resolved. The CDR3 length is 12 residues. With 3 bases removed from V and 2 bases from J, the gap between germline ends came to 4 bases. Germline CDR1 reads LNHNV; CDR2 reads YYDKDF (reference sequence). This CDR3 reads CATSSLNYGYTF. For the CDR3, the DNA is TGTGCCACCAGCAGCTTAAACTATGGCTACACCTTC.

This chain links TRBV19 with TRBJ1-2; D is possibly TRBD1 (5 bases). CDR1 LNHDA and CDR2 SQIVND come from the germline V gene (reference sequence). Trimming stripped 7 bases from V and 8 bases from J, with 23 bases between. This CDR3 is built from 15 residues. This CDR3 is CASIRRGIGIGGYTF. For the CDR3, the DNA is TGTGCCAGTATCCGGAGGGGAATTGGGATCGGCGGCTACACCTTC.

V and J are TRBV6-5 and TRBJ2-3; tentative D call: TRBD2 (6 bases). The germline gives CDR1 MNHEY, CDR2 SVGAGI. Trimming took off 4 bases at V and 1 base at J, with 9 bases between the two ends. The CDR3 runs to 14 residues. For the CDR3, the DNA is TGTGCCAGCAGTTTCGGGACTGGCACAGATACGCAGTATTTT. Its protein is CASSFGTGTDTQYF.

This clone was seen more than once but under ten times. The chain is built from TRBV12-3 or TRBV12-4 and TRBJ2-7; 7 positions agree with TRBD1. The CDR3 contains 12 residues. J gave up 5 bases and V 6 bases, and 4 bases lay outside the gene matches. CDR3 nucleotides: TGTGCCAGCAGCACTCAGGGGGACGAGCAGTACTTC. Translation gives CASSTQGDEQYF.

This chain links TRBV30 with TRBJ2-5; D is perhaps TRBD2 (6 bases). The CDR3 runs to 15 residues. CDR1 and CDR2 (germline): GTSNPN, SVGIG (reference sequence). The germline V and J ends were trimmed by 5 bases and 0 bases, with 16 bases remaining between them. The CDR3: CAWDEFGGNQETQYF. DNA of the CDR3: TGTGCCTGGGATGAATTTGGAGGGAACCAAGAGACCCAGTACTTC.

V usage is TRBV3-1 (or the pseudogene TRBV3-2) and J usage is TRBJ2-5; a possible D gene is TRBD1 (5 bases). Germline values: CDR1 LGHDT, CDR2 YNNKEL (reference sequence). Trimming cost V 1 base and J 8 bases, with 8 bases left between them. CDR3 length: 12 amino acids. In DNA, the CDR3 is TGTGCCAGCAGCCAAGTCAGGGAAACCCAGTACTTC. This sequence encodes CASSQVRETQYF.

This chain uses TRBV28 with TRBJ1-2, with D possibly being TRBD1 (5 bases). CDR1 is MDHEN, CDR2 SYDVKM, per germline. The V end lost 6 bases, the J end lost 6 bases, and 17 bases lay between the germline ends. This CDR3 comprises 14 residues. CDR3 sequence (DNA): TGTGCCAGCAGCCCGCCGCGGGGCCCGCATGGCTACACCTTC. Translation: CASSPPRGPHGYTF.

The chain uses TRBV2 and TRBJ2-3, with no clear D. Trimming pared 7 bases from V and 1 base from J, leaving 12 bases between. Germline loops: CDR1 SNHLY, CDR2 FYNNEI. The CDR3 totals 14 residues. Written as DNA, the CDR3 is TGTGCCAGCACAGACTCCTATGGCACAGATACGCAGTATTTT. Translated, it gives CASTDSYGTDTQYF.

DNA for the CDR3: TGTGCCAGCAGTTTACGCCGAACGAGCCATACCAAAAACATTCAGTACTTC. This codes for CASSLRRTSHTKNIQYF. The rearrangement links TRBV27 to TRBJ2-4; no clear D. Trimming removed 2 bases from V and 2 bases from J, with 16 bases in between. From germline, CDR1 is MNHEY and CDR2 SMNVEV (reference sequence). CDR3 size: 17 residues.

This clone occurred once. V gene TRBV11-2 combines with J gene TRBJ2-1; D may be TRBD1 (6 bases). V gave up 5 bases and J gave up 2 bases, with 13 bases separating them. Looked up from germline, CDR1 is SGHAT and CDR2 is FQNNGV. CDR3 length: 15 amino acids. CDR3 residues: CASSHIRGPYNEQFF. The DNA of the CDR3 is TGTGCCAGCAGCCATATCAGGGGTCCCTACAATGAGCAGTTCTTC. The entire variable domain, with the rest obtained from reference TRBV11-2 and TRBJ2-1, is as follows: EAGVAQSPRYKIIEKRQSVAFWCNPISGHATLYWYQQILGQGPKLLIQFQNNGVVDDSQLPKDRFSAERLKGVDSTLKIQPAKLEDSAVYLCASSHIRGPYNEQFFGPGTRLTVL.

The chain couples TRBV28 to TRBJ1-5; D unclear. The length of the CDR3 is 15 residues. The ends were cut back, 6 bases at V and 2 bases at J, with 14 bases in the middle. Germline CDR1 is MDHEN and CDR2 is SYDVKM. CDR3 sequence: CASRLGRVGNQPQHF. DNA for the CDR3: TGTGCCAGCAGATTAGGGAGGGTGGGCAATCAGCCCCAGCATTTT.